The rows below give T cell receptor beta chains drawn from one sample of a study of CD8 T cells in ankylosing spondylitis. MiXCR was run by TCRdb on the 5' RACE reads, yielding one entry per CDR3 protein. The sample has a few hundred thousand distinct CDR3 sequences, less than 25% seen once. Material: blood, either unsorted or a sorted T cell fraction (not recorded which). The receptor source for this set is a female donor with ankylosing spondylitis or in good health (not recorded which). The CDR3 runs from the conserved cysteine through the conserved F or W. A D gene is named only where the DNA matches it firmly. Size values are once, few and many counts, or a class for expanded clones, and some rows have none.

j_call: TRBJ2-1; d_call: -; v_call: TRBV9; clone_size: -; cdr3_nt: TGTGCCAGCAGCGTAGCTACAGCCGTGGAGCAGTTCTTC; cdr3_aa: CASSVATAVEQFF
j_call: TRBJ2-7; d_call: TRBD2; v_call: TRBV5-1; clone_size: few; cdr3_nt: TGCGCCAGCAGCTTGGGGATAGCGGGATTAGTCTACGAGCAGTACTTC; cdr3_aa: CASSLGIAGLVYEQYF
j_call: TRBJ2-3; d_call: -; v_call: TRBV6-5; clone_size: -; cdr3_nt: TGTGCCAGCAGTTCTCTTGAGGGAGGCACAGATACGCAGTATTTT; cdr3_aa: CASSSLEGGTDTQYF
j_call: TRBJ2-1; d_call: -; v_call: TRBV29-1; clone_size: many; cdr3_nt: TGCAGCCCCCATAAAACGGGCCTAAATGAGCAGTTCTTC; cdr3_aa: CSPHKTGLNEQFF
j_call: TRBJ2-1; d_call: TRBD1; v_call: TRBV7-8; clone_size: -; cdr3_nt: TGTGCCAGCAGCTTAAGGACAGGGGGGATGCATGAGCAGTTCTTC; cdr3_aa: CASSLRTGGMHEQFF
j_call: TRBJ1-1; d_call: TRBD1; v_call: TRBV5-1; clone_size: few; cdr3_nt: TGCGCCAGCAGCTGGACAGGGGGTGGTGAAGCTTTCTTT; cdr3_aa: CASSWTGGGEAFF
j_call: TRBJ2-7; d_call: -; v_call: TRBV5-1; clone_size: few; cdr3_nt: TGCGCCAGCAGCTCGGACGGGAATTACGAGCAGTACTTC; cdr3_aa: CASSSDGNYEQYF
j_call: TRBJ1-3; d_call: -; v_call: TRBV7-6; clone_size: few; cdr3_nt: TGTGCCAGCAGCCCGGGGGTCAGCTCTGGAAACACCATATATTTT; cdr3_aa: CASSPGVSSGNTIYF
j_call: TRBJ2-3; d_call: -; v_call: TRBV18; clone_size: -; cdr3_nt: TGTGCCAGCTCACCCTTACCAGCCACAGATACGCAGTATTTT; cdr3_aa: CASSPLPATDTQYF
j_call: TRBJ2-1; d_call: TRBD1; v_call: TRBV10-3; clone_size: -; cdr3_nt: TGTGCCATCAGTGAGTACAGGGGTGAAACTGAGCAGTTCTTC; cdr3_aa: CAISEYRGETEQFF
j_call: TRBJ1-2; d_call: -; v_call: TRBV7-2; clone_size: -; cdr3_nt: TGTGCCAGCAGCCCTGTAGAGAACTATGGCTACACCTTC; cdr3_aa: CASSPVENYGYTF
j_call: TRBJ2-1; d_call: -; v_call: TRBV12-3/TRBV12-4; clone_size: few; cdr3_nt: TGTGCCAGCAGTTTAGACTCCCAGGCTGCGGGGGAGCAGTTCTTC; cdr3_aa: CASSLDSQAAGEQFF
j_call: TRBJ1-1; d_call: -; v_call: TRBV29-1; clone_size: few; cdr3_nt: TGCAGCGTTGTTAGAGTCCTGGTGAACACTGAAGCTTTCTTT; cdr3_aa: CSVVRVLVNTEAFF
j_call: TRBJ1-2; d_call: -; v_call: TRBV20-1; clone_size: -; cdr3_nt: TGCAGTGCTAGCGGGGGCTATGGCTACACCTTC; cdr3_aa: CSASGGYGYTF
j_call: TRBJ2-7; d_call: TRBD1; v_call: TRBV9; clone_size: few; cdr3_nt: TGTGCCAGCAGCGTCGGACAGGGTACCTACGAGCAGTACTTC; cdr3_aa: CASSVGQGTYEQYF
j_call: TRBJ2-2; d_call: -; v_call: TRBV20-1; clone_size: few; cdr3_nt: TGCAGTGCTAGAGATCGAACTGTCACCGGGGAGCTGTTTTTT; cdr3_aa: CSARDRTVTGELFF
j_call: TRBJ2-7; d_call: -; v_call: TRBV29-1; clone_size: few; cdr3_nt: TGCAGCGTTGAAAGGGGGGCAGGCGGCGACTACGAGCAGTACTTC; cdr3_aa: CSVERGAGGDYEQYF
j_call: TRBJ2-1; d_call: TRBD2; v_call: TRBV10-3; clone_size: -; cdr3_nt: TGTGCCATCAGCCCTTCTAGCGGGAGGGACTGGAATGAGCAGTTCTTC; cdr3_aa: CAISPSSGRDWNEQFF
j_call: TRBJ2-6; d_call: -; v_call: TRBV12-3/TRBV12-4; clone_size: medium-sized; cdr3_nt: TGTGCCAGCAGTTTACAGGGGGCCAACGTCCTGACTTTC; cdr3_aa: CASSLQGANVLTF
j_call: TRBJ2-3; d_call: -; v_call: TRBV20-1; clone_size: many; cdr3_nt: TGCAGTGCTATGGGCGGGAAAGGGAGCACAGATACGCAGTATTTT; cdr3_aa: CSAMGGKGSTDTQYF
j_call: TRBJ1-6; d_call: -; v_call: TRBV6-2/TRBV6-3; clone_size: few; cdr3_nt: TGTGCCAGCAGGGGACTTCGGGGATTTTCACCCCTCCACTTT; cdr3_aa: CASRGLRGFSPLHF
j_call: TRBJ2-1; d_call: TRBD2; v_call: TRBV20-1; clone_size: -; cdr3_nt: TGCAGTGCTCTACACCCACTAGCGGGAGGTGGGAATGAGCAGTTCTTC; cdr3_aa: CSALHPLAGGGNEQFF
j_call: TRBJ1-1; d_call: -; v_call: TRBV18; clone_size: few; cdr3_nt: TGTGCCAGCTCGCGATCTGGGGTCGAGAACACTGAAGCTTTCTTT; cdr3_aa: CASSRSGVENTEAFF
j_call: TRBJ2-7; d_call: -; v_call: TRBV5-1; clone_size: -; cdr3_nt: TGCGCCAGCAGCTTGGTAGGCGTCTACGAGCAGTACTTC; cdr3_aa: CASSLVGVYEQYF
j_call: TRBJ2-7; d_call: TRBD1; v_call: TRBV15; clone_size: -; cdr3_nt: TGTGCCGCCGAGGACAGGGTCTGTTTTGGTGACTGCTACGAGCAGTACTTC; cdr3_aa: CAAEDRVCFGDCYEQYF
j_call: TRBJ2-6; d_call: TRBD1; v_call: TRBV20-1; clone_size: few; cdr3_nt: TGCAGTGCGAGACAGGGGGCTAGCTCTGGGGCCAACGTCCTGACTTTC; cdr3_aa: CSARQGASSGANVLTF
j_call: TRBJ1-2; d_call: TRBD1; v_call: TRBV28; clone_size: -; cdr3_nt: TGTGCCAGCAGTGGAGGGACAGGGATAGCTAACTATGGCTACACCTTC; cdr3_aa: CASSGGTGIANYGYTF
j_call: TRBJ2-7; d_call: -; v_call: TRBV18; clone_size: -; cdr3_nt: TGTGCCAGCTCACAAGGTCGGGGACACTACGAGCAGTACTTC; cdr3_aa: CASSQGRGHYEQYF
j_call: TRBJ2-1; d_call: TRBD2; v_call: TRBV10-1; clone_size: -; cdr3_nt: TGCGCCAGCAGTGAAGGTGGGAGGGGTCACAATGAGCAGTTCTTC; cdr3_aa: CASSEGGRGHNEQFF
j_call: TRBJ2-1; d_call: TRBD2; v_call: TRBV7-9; clone_size: few; cdr3_nt: TGTGCCAGCAGCTTAGGATTGGGAGGGCAGTCTTATGAGCAGTTCTTC; cdr3_aa: CASSLGLGGQSYEQFF
j_call: TRBJ2-1; d_call: TRBD2; v_call: TRBV19; clone_size: -; cdr3_nt: TGTGCCAGTTTAGCGGGAGGAGGGAGCAATGAGCAGTTCTTC; cdr3_aa: CASLAGGGSNEQFF
j_call: TRBJ2-7; d_call: -; v_call: TRBV5-1; clone_size: few; cdr3_nt: TGCGCCAGCAGCCTCGATCAATACGAGCAGTACTTC; cdr3_aa: CASSLDQYEQYF